Listed here is a single T cell receptor (beta chain). Its target is not known. The data derive from a study of cytomegalovirus exposure and HLA in healthy donors. The CDR3 has 14 amino acids. Germline V gene lookup returns CDR1 SGHAT and CDR2 FQNNGV. V lost 1 base to trimming and J lost 4 bases, with 8 bases between them. 13 Jbeta primers and 60 Vbeta primers were used for the PCR. Sequencing used immunoSEQ multiplex PCR; TCRdb keeps in-frame clones, though not all of them. The sample records roughly 140,000 clones, 64% being singletons. General observations from the study: Indistinguishable V segments, including TRBV6-2 and TRBV6-3, were excluded. Highest at DRB1 and lowest at HLA-C, TCR association rates differed among HLA loci in a later analysis. Follow-up analysis later connected one missense variant in DCLRE1C with trimming of TCR beta V- and J-genes.

This chain joins TRBV11-2 and TRBJ2-1, with a weak D call TRBD2 (6 bases). Specimen: PBMCs. This TCR came from a woman younger than 45 in good health and CMV-seropositive. Here the CDR3 DNA reads TGTGCCAGCAGCTTAGGAAGCGGGTACAATGAGCAGTTCTTC. Translating gives CASSLGSGYNEQFF.